This record concerns one T cell receptor beta chain sequence. The table came from immunoSEQ multiplex PCR; TCRdb's copy has only in-frame clones and leaves some out. Among about 200,000 clones listed, around 85% were seen once. Trimming took 2 bases from V and 8 from J, leaving 6 bases between them. Germline loops: CDR1 KGHDR, CDR2 SFDVKD. The CDR3 contains 12 residues. The data are from a study of blood T cell repertoires in COVID-19. This receptor was identified in a middle-aged woman with acute COVID-19. Sample: PBMCs or T cells enriched from blood (not recorded which). The chain combines TRBV24-1 with TRBJ1-5; D perhaps matches TRBD1 (5 bases). Here the CDR3 reads CATSDSTEPQHF. The CDR3 nucleotides read TGTGCCACCAGTGATTCGACAGAGCCCCAGCATTTT.